These 18 T cell receptor beta chains came from one sample sequenced in a study of vaccination effects on CD4 cells after COVID-19. Clones were read by immunoSEQ multiplex PCR, and TCRdb kept only the in-frame ones, dropping some. The sample lists around 46,000 clones, more than 65% occurring once. CD4+ T cell isolation took place after more than eight days of culture. BNT162b2 vaccine or mRNA-1273 vaccine was given to participants in two doses. Which antigens these TCRs recognize remains unknown. Sequences were derived from CD4+ T cells from PBMCs cultured without peptide, sampled after COVID-19 vaccination. All receptors derive from a human donor who received a COVID-19 vaccine.

The J gene is TRBJ1-5, the V gene TRBV4-1; the D gene is possibly TRBD1 (6 bases). Trimming removed 3 bases at V and 0 bases at J, with 9 bases between. CDR1 is MGHRA and CDR2 is YSYEKL in the germline V gene. The CDR3 runs to 15 residues. CDR3 nucleotide sequence: TGCGCCAGCAGCCACGAGGACAGTAGCAATCAGCCCCAGCATTTT. Its translation: CASSHEDSSNQPQHF.

This chain joins TRBV10-2 and TRBJ1-5; D perhaps matches TRBD1 (6 bases). Trimming left V 5 bases short and J 4 bases short, with 9 bases between. Per the germline V gene, CDR1 is WSHSY and CDR2 is SAAADI. This CDR3 comprises 13 residues. CDR3 protein: CASSFQGNQPQHF. The DNA of the CDR3 is TGCGCCAGCAGTTTCCAGGGGAATCAGCCCCAGCATTTT.

The rearrangement links TRBV29-1 to TRBJ2-7; no clear D. Trimming pared 7 bases from V and 2 bases from J, leaving 15 bases between. In germline, CDR1 is SQVTM, CDR2 ANQGSEA. CDR3 size: 13 residues. CDR3 in DNA: TGCAGCGCCACTCCCAGCAACCCCTACGAGCAGTACTTC. Amino acid sequence: CSATPSNPYEQYF.

This clone was seen a handful of times. This rearrangement joins TRBV5-1 to TRBJ1-1; 7 bases are a match to TRBD1. The CDR3 has 14 residues. CDR1 is SGHRS, CDR2 YFSETQ, per germline. V was clipped by 1 base and J by 3 bases; unmatched bases: 3. The CDR3 sequence is CASSLTGDDTEAFF. CDR3 sequence (DNA): TGCGCCAGCAGCTTGACAGGGGACGACACTGAAGCTTTCTTT.

The V gene is TRBV3-1 (or the pseudogene TRBV3-2), the J gene TRBJ2-7, with a weak D call TRBD2 (6 bases). The CDR3 runs to 13 residues. The V gene lost 4 bases and the J gene lost 1 base, with 8 bases spanning the gap. Germline V CDR1 and CDR2: LGHDT, YNNKEL (reference sequence). The CDR3 region has the DNA TGTGCCAGCAGCCCAGCGGGTTCCTACGAGCAGTACTTC. This encodes CASSPAGSYEQYF.

The chain couples TRBV19 to TRBJ2-5; possible D gene TRBD1, 6 bases. The CDR3 totals 15 residues. Trimming took off 1 base at V and 3 bases at J, with 12 bases between the two ends. The germline V gene has CDR1 LNHDA and CDR2 SQIVND (reference sequence). The chain's CDR3 is CASSIVRQAKETQYF. CDR3 nucleotide sequence: TGTGCCAGTAGTATAGTGAGACAGGCAAAAGAGACCCAGTACTTC.

V and J are TRBV2 and TRBJ1-1, with D uncertain. The CDR3 runs 13 residues. V was trimmed by 2 bases and J by 4 bases, leaving 8 bases between them. The germline V gene encodes CDR1 SNHLY and CDR2 FYNNEI. Here the CDR3 reads CASSESGGTEAFF. CDR3 bases: TGTGCCAGCAGTGAATCGGGTGGCACTGAAGCTTTCTTT.

The chain employs TRBV5-1 and TRBJ2-7; 11 bases align to TRBD2. The CDR3 runs to 19 residues. In germline, CDR1 is SGHRS, CDR2 YFSETQ. Trimming cost V 0 bases and J 1 base; bases outside gene matches: 12. The CDR3 sequence: CASSLGPFTGTSGSYEQYF. CDR3 coding DNA: TGCGCCAGCAGCTTGGGACCATTTACCGGGACTAGCGGATCCTACGAGCAGTACTTC.

This clone was detected only a few times. This chain connects TRBV18 to TRBJ2-1; a possible D gene is TRBD2 (5 bases). V dropped 1 base and J dropped 12 bases, with 7 bases sitting between them. CDR1 KGHSH and CDR2 LQKENI come from the germline V gene. The CDR3 has 11 amino acids. CDR3 coding DNA: TGTGCCAGCTCACCACGGGCGGGGCAGTTCTTC. Translation gives CASSPRAGQFF.

This CDR3 is CASRPGTPGAYEQYF. The CDR3 nucleotides are TGTGCCAGCAGACCCGGGACACCGGGGGCCTACGAGCAGTACTTC. The chain combines TRBV7-8 with TRBJ2-7, with D possibly called TRBD1 or TRBD2 (6 bases each). Germline loops: CDR1 SGHVS, CDR2 FQNEAQ. There are 15 residues in the CDR3. V was clipped by 6 bases and J by 2 bases, with 17 bases between them.

The chain combines TRBV19 with TRBJ1-2; 9 bases map to TRBD1. CDR1 is LNHDA and CDR2 is SQIVND in the germline V gene (reference sequence). With 8 bases clipped from V and 6 bases from J, the junction kept 7 bases outside the gene matches. The CDR3 covers 13 residues. The CDR3 DNA follows: TGTGCCAGTGGGGACAGGGTCAGGGATGGCTACACCTTC. Translation: CASGDRVRDGYTF.

The J gene is TRBJ1-5, the V gene TRBV19, with D uncertain. The CDR3 runs to 15 residues. Germline V gene data show CDR1 as LNHDA and CDR2 as SQIVND (reference sequence). V was clipped by 3 bases and J by 4 bases, with 13 bases between them. The CDR3 reads CASSIGQIGNQPQHF. In DNA, the CDR3 is TGTGCCAGTAGTATCGGGCAAATTGGGAATCAGCCCCAGCATTTT. Complete variable domain (other parts from reference TRBV19 and TRBJ1-5): DGGITQSPKYLFRKEGQNVTLSCEQNLNHDAMYWYRQDPGQGLRLIYYSQIVNDFQKGDIAEGYSVSREKKESFPLTVTSAQKNPTAFYLCASSIGQIGNQPQHFGDGTRLSIL.

This clone was seen only a few times. The chain joins TRBV3-1 (or the pseudogene TRBV3-2) to TRBJ2-7; 13 bases are a match to TRBD2. After removal of 4 bases from V and 3 bases from J, the junction contained 3 bases not matched to a gene. The CDR3 has 15 amino acids. Germline V gene sequence: CDR1 LGHDT, CDR2 YNNKEL (reference sequence). The CDR3 protein is CASSRRLAGGYEQYF. CDR3 nucleotides: TGTGCCAGCAGCCGGCGACTAGCGGGAGGCTACGAGCAGTACTTC.

This clone turned up a few times. The chain couples TRBV10-3 to TRBJ2-1, with 7 nucleotides matching TRBD2. CDR1 and CDR2 from the germline V gene are ENHRY and SYGVKD. CDR3 length equals 13 residues. Germline trimming cut 2 bases from V and 8 bases from J; bases unmatched to any gene: 3. The CDR3 is CAISEPGGHEQFF. In DNA form, the CDR3 reads TGTGCCATCAGTGAGCCGGGGGGTCATGAGCAGTTCTTC.

This rearrangement joins TRBV11-3 to TRBJ2-5, with D uncertain. The CDR3 totals 12 residues. Germline V gene sequence: CDR1 SGHNT, CDR2 YENEEA. V was cut by 8 bases and J by 4 bases, with 11 bases left in between. As DNA, the CDR3 is TGTGCCAGCGCGAAGGGCGGAGAGACCCAGTACTTC. Its translation: CASAKGGETQYF. Full variable domain (missing parts from reference TRBV11-3 and TRBJ2-5): EAGVVQSPRYKIIEKKQPVAFWCNPISGHNTLYWYLQNLGQGPELLIRYENEEAVDDSQLPKDRFSAERLKGVDSTLKIQPAELGDSAVYLCASAKGGETQYFGPGTRLLVL.

This clone was seen only a few times. This chain links TRBV15 with TRBJ2-3, with TRBD1 as a possible D gene (6 bases). Germline CDR1 is LNHNV and CDR2 is YYDKDF (reference sequence). This CDR3 comprises 16 residues. Trimming stripped 0 bases from V and 1 base from J, with 11 bases between. In DNA, the CDR3 is TGTGCCACCAGCAGAGAGGCAGGGGTCGGCACAGATACGCAGTATTTT. Translation gives CATSREAGVGTDTQYF.

The chain is built from TRBV10-2 and TRBJ2-2; a weak D match, TRBD1 (6 bases). In germline, CDR1 is WSHSY, CDR2 SAAADI. V lost 6 bases and J 1 base, leaving 12 bases between the germline ends. This CDR3 contains 15 residues. The CDR3 DNA sequence: TGCGCCAGCAGAATGGACAGCCAGAACACCGGGGAGCTGTTTTTT. The encoded protein is CASRMDSQNTGELFF.

This clone appeared many times. The genes are TRBV24-1 and TRBJ2-7; 12 nucleotides agree with TRBD2. Germline CDR1 and CDR2: KGHDR and SFDVKD. Trimming removed 3 bases from V and 8 bases from J; junction bases left unmatched: 7. The CDR3 is 15 residues long. The DNA of the CDR3 is TGTGCCACCAGTGATCCCACTAGCGGGGGGCACCAGCAGTACTTC. Encoded protein: CATSDPTSGGHQQYF.